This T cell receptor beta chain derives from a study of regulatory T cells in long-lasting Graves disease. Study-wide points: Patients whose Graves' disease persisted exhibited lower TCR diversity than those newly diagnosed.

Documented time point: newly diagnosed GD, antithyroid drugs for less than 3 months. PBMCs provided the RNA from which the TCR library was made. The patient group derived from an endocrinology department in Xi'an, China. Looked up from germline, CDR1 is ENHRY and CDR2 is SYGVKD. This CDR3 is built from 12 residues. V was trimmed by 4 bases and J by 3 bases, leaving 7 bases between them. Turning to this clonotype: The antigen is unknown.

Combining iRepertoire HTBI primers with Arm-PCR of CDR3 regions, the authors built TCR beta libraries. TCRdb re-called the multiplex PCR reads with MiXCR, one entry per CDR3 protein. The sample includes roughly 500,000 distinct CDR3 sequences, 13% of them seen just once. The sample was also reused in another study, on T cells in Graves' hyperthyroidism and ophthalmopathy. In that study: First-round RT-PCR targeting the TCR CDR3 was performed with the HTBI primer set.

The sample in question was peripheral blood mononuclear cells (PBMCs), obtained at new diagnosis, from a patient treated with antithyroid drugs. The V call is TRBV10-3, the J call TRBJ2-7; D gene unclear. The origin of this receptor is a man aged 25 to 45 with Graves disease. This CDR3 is CAISVELYEQYF. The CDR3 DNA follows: TGTGCCATCAGTGTGGAGCTCTACGAGCAGTACTTC.